These 13 T cell receptor beta chains were sequenced from one sample in a study of cytomegalovirus exposure and HLA in healthy donors. A multiplex PCR was run with 60 Vbeta primers and 13 Jbeta primers. Repertoires were generated with immunoSEQ multiplex PCR, while TCRdb's copy carries only in-frame clones and drops some. This table has some 150,000 clones, roughly 76% appearing once. Sequenced input: PBMCs. All receptors derive from a woman aged 50 to 65 in good health and CMV-seronegative.

The chain carries TRBV7-9 and TRBJ1-1; D not resolved. Germline V gene sequence: CDR1 SEHNR, CDR2 FQNEAQ (reference sequence). This CDR3 is 11 amino acids long. The V and J ends lost 5 bases and 5 bases respectively, with 6 bases between them. CDR3 sequence reads: CASSPETEAFF. DNA for the CDR3: TGTGCCAGCAGCCCTGAGACTGAAGCTTTCTTT. Full variable domain (remainder filled in from reference TRBV7-9 and TRBJ1-1): DTGVSQNPRHKITKRGQNVTFRCDPISEHNRLYWYRQTLGQGPEFLTYFQNEAQLEKSRLLSDRFSAERPKGSFSTLEIQRTEQGDSAMYLCASSPETEAFFGQGTRLTVV.

The chain is built from TRBV5-6 and TRBJ2-7; 10 nucleotides match TRBD2. Germline V CDR1 and CDR2: SGHDT, YYEEEE. With V trimmed by 0 bases and J by 2 bases, 5 bases remained unmatched. The CDR3 covers 16 residues. CDR3 DNA: TGTGCCAGCAGCTTGGTCCTAGCGGGGGCTACCTACGAGCAGTACTTC. This sequence encodes CASSLVLAGATYEQYF.

CDR3 DNA: TGTGCCATCAGTGAATCCGTTGGACAGGGTCTCCCTGAAGCTTTCTTT. It translates to CAISESVGQGLPEAFF. V is TRBV10-3 and J is TRBJ1-1; 8 bases fit TRBD1. J lost 6 bases, V lost 3 bases, and 12 bases had no gene match. The CDR3 extends over 16 amino acids. The germline gives CDR1 ENHRY, CDR2 SYGVKD.

V is TRBV4-3 and J is TRBJ2-1; 8 bases map to TRBD2. The CDR3 is 13 residues long. Germline loops: CDR1 LGHNA, CDR2 YSLEER. J lost 10 bases, V lost 4 bases, and 6 bases had no gene match. CDR3 amino acids: CASSRSGGAEQFF. Written as DNA, the CDR3 is TGCGCCAGCAGCCGATCGGGGGGGGCGGAGCAGTTCTTC.

The chain uses TRBV28 and TRBJ2-7, with TRBD2 identical over 8 bases. Germline loops: CDR1 MDHEN, CDR2 SYDVKM. This CDR3 spans 15 amino acids. V shed 6 bases, J shed 3 bases, and the junction held 10 bases outside the gene matches. For the CDR3, the DNA is TGTGCCAGCAGACGGGGGGGAGGGCAGGTCTACGAGCAGTACTTC. Its protein product is CASRRGGGQVYEQYF.

This sequence joins TRBV5-6 and TRBJ2-1; TRBD1 is a possible D gene (5 bases). The CDR3 length is 16 residues. The V gene lost 0 bases and the J gene lost 7 bases, with 17 bases spanning the gap. From germline, CDR1 is SGHDT and CDR2 YYEEEE. CDR3 protein: CASSLGLRALGNEQFF. In DNA, the CDR3 is TGTGCCAGCAGCTTGGGCCTCAGGGCCCTTGGGAATGAGCAGTTCTTC. The complete variable domain, with remaining parts taken from reference TRBV5-6 and TRBJ2-1, reads DAGVTQSPTHLIKTRGQQVTLRCSPKSGHDTVSWYQQALGQGPQFIFQYYEEEERQRGNFPDRFSGHQFPNYSSELNVNALLLGDSALYLCASSLGLRALGNEQFFGPGTRLTVL.

The chain employs TRBV4-3 and TRBJ1-3; D ambiguous. V lost 0 bases to trimming and J lost 1 base, with 7 bases between them. The CDR3 is 15 residues long. Germline-derived CDR1 and CDR2 are LGHNA and YSLEER. The CDR3, as DNA: TGCGCCAGCAGCCAAGACGAGGCATCTGGAAACACCATATATTTT. It is translated as CASSQDEASGNTIYF.

This chain joins TRBV6-1 and TRBJ2-2, with TRBD1 matching 9 bases. V lost 8 bases, J lost 4 bases, and 5 bases stayed unmatched. Germline V gene data show CDR1 as MNHNS and CDR2 as SASEGT. The CDR3 contains 14 residues. This CDR3 reads CASPGQGGTGELFF. The CDR3 nucleotides are TGTGCCAGCCCGGGACAGGGTGGCACCGGGGAGCTGTTTTTT.

This clone has a handful of counts. This chain links TRBV6-5 with TRBJ2-2; D is possibly TRBD2 (6 bases). V was shortened by 5 bases and J by 3 bases, with 10 bases between the two germline ends. This CDR3 comprises 14 residues. In germline, CDR1 is MNHEY, CDR2 SVGAGI. The CDR3 nucleotides are TGTGCCAGCAGTGGGGGACTCGACACCGGGGAGCTGTTTTTT. Translating it yields CASSGGLDTGELFF.

The chain has TRBV6-1 and TRBJ2-7; possibly TRBD1 for D (6 bases). Germline CDR1 is MNHNS and CDR2 is SASEGT. Trimming took off 4 bases at V and 3 bases at J, with 10 bases between the two ends. The CDR3 runs 13 residues. CDR3 sequence (DNA): TGTGCCAGCAGTGGGACAGAGTTCTACGAGCAGTACTTC. Its translation is CASSGTEFYEQYF.

This chain joins TRBV7-2 and TRBJ1-6, with D possibly being TRBD1 (6 bases). V gave up 4 bases and J gave up 7 bases, with 11 bases separating them. The CDR3 loop spans 14 amino acids. Germline V gene data show CDR1 as SGHTA and CDR2 as FQGNSA. The CDR3 nucleotides are TGTGCCAGCAGCTCACAGGGTCTGAATTCACCCCTCCACTTT. This gives the protein CASSSQGLNSPLHF. The whole variable domain, filled in from reference TRBV7-2 and TRBJ1-6, reads GAGVSQSPSNKVTEKGKDVELRCDPISGHTALYWYRQSLGQGLEFLIYFQGNSAPDKSGLPSDRFSAERTGGSVSTLTIQRTQQEDSAVYLCASSSQGLNSPLHFGNGTRLTVT.

This rearrangement joins TRBV6-1 to TRBJ1-1, with TRBD1 as a possible D gene (5 bases). V was trimmed by 1 base and J by 3 bases, leaving 9 bases between them. CDR1 is MNHNS and CDR2 is SASEGT in the germline V gene. The CDR3 loop spans 14 amino acids. The CDR3 sequence is CASSEGRGDTEAFF. CDR3 DNA sequence: TGTGCCAGCAGTGAAGGACGGGGGGACACTGAAGCTTTCTTT.

The chain combines TRBV6-5 with TRBJ1-1; possible D gene TRBD1, 5 bases. The V gene's germline CDR1 is MNHEY and CDR2 SVGAGI. This CDR3 contains 15 residues. Trimming left V 8 bases short and J 1 base short, with 17 bases between. DNA for the CDR3: TGTGCCAGCGGATTTAGGGGAGGAGGGAACACTGAAGCTTTCTTT. Protein: CASGFRGGGNTEAFF.